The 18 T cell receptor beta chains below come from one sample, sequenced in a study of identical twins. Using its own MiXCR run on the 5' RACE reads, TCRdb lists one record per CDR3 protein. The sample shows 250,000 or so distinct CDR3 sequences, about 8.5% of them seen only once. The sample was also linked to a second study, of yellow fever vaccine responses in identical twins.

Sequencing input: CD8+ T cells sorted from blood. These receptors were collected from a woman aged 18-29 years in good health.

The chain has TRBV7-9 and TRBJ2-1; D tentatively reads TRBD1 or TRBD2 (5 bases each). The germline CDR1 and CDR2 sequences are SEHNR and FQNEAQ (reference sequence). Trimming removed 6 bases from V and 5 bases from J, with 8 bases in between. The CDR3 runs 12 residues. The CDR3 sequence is CASRGTHNEQFF. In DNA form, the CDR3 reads TGTGCCAGCAGAGGGACCCACAATGAGCAGTTCTTC.

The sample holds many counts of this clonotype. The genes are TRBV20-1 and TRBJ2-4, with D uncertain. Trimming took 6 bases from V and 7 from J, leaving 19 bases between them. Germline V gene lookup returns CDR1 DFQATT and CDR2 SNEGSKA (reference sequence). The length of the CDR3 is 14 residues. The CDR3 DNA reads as TGCAGTGCCTCCAAAGCTCAGGACGCGAACATTCAGTACTTC. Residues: CSASKAQDANIQYF.

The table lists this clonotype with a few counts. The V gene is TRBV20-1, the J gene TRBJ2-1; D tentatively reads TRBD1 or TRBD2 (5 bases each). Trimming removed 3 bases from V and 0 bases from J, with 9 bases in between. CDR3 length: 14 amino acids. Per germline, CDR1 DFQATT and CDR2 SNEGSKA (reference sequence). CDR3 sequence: CSARRGDSYNEQFF. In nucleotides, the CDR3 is TGCAGTGCTAGGAGAGGGGACTCCTACAATGAGCAGTTCTTC.

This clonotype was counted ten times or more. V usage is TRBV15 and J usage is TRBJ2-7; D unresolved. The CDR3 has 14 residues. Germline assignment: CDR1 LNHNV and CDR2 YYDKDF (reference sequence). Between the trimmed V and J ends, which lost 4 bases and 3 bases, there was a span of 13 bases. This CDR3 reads CATSNREESYEQYF. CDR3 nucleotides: TGTGCCACCAGCAATCGTGAGGAGAGCTACGAGCAGTACTTC.

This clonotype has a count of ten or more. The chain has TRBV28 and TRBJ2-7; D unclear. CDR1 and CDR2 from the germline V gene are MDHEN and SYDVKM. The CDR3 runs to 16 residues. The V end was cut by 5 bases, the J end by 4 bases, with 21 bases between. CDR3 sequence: CASSLPSNYPPYEQYF. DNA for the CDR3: TGTGCCAGCAGTCTCCCGTCTAACTACCCTCCATACGAGCAGTACTTC.

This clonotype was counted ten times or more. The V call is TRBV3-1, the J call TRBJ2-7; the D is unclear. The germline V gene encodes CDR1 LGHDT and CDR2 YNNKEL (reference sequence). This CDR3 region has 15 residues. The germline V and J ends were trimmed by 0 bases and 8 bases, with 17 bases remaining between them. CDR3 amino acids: CASSQDTSQGMKQYF. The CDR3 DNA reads TGTGCCAGCAGCCAAGATACGTCCCAAGGTATGAAGCAGTACTTC.

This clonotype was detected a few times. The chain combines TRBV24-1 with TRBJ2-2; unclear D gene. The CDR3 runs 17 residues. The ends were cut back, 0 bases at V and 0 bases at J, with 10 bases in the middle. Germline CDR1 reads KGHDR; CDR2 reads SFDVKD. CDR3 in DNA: TGTGCCACCAGTGATTTGCGCGTCACGACGAACACCGGGGAGCTGTTTTTT. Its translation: CATSDLRVTTNTGELFF.

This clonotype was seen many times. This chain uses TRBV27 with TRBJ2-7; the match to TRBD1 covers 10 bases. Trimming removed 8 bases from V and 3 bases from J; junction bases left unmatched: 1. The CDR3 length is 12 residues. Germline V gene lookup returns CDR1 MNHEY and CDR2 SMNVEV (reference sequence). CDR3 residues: CASGTGVYEQYF. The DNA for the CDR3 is TGTGCCAGCGGGACAGGGGTCTACGAGCAGTACTTC.

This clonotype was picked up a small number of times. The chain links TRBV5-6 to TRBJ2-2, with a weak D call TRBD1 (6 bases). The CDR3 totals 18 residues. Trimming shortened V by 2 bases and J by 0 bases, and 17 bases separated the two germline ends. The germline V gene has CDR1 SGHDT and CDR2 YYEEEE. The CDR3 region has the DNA TGTGCCAGCAGCTTCCCTACAGGGTCGGTCTCGAACACCGGGGAGCTGTTTTTT. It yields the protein CASSFPTGSVSNTGELFF. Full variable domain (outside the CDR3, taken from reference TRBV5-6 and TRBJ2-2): DAGVTQSPTHLIKTRGQQVTLRCSPKSGHDTVSWYQQALGQGPQFIFQYYEEEERQRGNFPDRFSGHQFPNYSSELNVNALLLGDSALYLCASSFPTGSVSNTGELFFGEGSRLTVL.

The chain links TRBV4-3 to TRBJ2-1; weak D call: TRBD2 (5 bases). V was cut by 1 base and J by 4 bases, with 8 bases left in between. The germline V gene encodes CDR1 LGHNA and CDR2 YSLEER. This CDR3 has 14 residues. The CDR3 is CASSQATGYNEQFF. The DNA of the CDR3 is TGCGCCAGCAGCCAAGCTACGGGGTACAATGAGCAGTTCTTC.

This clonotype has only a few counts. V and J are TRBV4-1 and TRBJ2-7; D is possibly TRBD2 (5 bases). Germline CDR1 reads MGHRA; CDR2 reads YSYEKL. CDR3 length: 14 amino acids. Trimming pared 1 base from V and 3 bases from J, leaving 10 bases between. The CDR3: CASSQGIRGYEQYF. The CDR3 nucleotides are TGCGCCAGCAGCCAAGGGATCCGGGGCTACGAGCAGTACTTC.

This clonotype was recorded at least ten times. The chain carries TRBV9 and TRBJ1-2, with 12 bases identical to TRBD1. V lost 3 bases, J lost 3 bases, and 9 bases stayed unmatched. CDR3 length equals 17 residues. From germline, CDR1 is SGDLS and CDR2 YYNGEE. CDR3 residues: CASSGAGTGGADYGYTF. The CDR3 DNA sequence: TGTGCCAGCAGCGGAGCCGGGACAGGGGGCGCCGACTATGGCTACACCTTC.

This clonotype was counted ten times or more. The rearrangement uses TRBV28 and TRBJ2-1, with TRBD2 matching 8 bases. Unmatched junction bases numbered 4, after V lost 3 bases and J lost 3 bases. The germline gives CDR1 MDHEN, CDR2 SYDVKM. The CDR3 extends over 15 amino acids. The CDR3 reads CASSFPRGGYNEQFF. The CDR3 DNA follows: TGTGCCAGCAGTTTCCCCCGGGGGGGCTACAATGAGCAGTTCTTC.

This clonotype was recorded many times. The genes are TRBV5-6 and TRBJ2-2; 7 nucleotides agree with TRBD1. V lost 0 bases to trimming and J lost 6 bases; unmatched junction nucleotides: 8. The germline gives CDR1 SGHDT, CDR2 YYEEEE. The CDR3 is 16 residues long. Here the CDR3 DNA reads TGTGCCAGCAGCTTGGAGTTAGGGGGCGAAGCCGGGGAGCTGTTTTTT. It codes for CASSLELGGEAGELFF.

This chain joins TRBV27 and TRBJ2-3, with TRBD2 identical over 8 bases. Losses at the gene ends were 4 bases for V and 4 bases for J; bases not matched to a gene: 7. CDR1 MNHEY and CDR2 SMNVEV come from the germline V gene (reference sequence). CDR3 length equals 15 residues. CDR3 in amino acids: CASSSGLARADTQYF. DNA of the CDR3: TGTGCCAGCAGTTCTGGACTAGCTCGGGCAGATACGCAGTATTTT.

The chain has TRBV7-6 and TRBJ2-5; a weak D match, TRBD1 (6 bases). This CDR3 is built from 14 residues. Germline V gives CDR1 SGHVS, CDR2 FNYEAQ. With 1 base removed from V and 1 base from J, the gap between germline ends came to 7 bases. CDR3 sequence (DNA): TGTGCCAGCAGCTTAGGGGGGCCCCAAGAGACCCAGTACTTC. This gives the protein CASSLGGPQETQYF.

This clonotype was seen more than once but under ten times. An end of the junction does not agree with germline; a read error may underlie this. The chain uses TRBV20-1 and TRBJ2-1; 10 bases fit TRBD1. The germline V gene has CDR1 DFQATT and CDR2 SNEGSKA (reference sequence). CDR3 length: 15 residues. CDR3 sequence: CSARVEDRGGNEQFF. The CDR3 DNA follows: TGCAGTGCCAGAGTAGAGGACAGGGGGGGAAATGAGCAGTTCTTC.

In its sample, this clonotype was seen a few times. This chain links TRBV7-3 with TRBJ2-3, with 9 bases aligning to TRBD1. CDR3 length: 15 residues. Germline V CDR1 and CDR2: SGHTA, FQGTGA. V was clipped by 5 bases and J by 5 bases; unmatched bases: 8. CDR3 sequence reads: CASSATGGALDTQYF. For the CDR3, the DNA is TGTGCCAGCAGCGCCACAGGGGGCGCGCTAGATACGCAGTATTTT.